Following are 19 T cell receptor beta chains from one sample sequenced in a study of blood T cell repertoires in COVID-19 (dated by TCRdb to the early 2020s). Library generation was performed with the immunoSEQ multiplex PCR assay. TCRdb took over this immuneACCESS table, retaining in-frame rearrangements with V and J assigned. Such tables are incomplete; in checked studies, under half of the missing clones stem from an unresolved V gene, and the remainder is unexplained. The sample has approximately 130,000 clones on record, roughly 86% of them singletons. The ten largest clones capture 15% to 20% of the sample. Specimen: peripheral blood. These receptors were obtained from a woman aged 50 to 65 who had recovered from COVID-19.

V is TRBV18 and J is TRBJ1-6; TRBD1 matches at 8 bases. CDR3 length: 14 residues. Per germline, CDR1 KGHSH and CDR2 LQKENI. The V and J ends lost 5 bases and 6 bases, in that order; junction bases with no gene match: 3. CDR3: CASSKDRANSPLHF. In DNA, the CDR3 is TGTGCCAGCTCAAAGGACAGGGCTAATTCACCCCTCCACTTT.

The V and J genes are TRBV11-1 and TRBJ2-5, with D maybe TRBD1 (6 bases). CDR1 and CDR2 from the germline V gene are SGHAT and FQDESV (reference sequence). Trimming took 3 bases from V and 2 from J, leaving 16 bases between them. This CDR3 region has 16 residues. This CDR3 reads CASSFLVGQGQETQYF. The CDR3 nucleotides are TGTGCCAGCAGCTTCCTGGTTGGGCAGGGGCAAGAGACCCAGTACTTC.

This sequence joins TRBV30 and TRBJ2-5; 10 nucleotides match TRBD2. The CDR3 length is 16 residues. Germline assignment: CDR1 GTSNPN and CDR2 SVGIG (reference sequence). With 2 bases clipped from V and 4 bases from J, the junction kept 10 bases outside the gene matches. The CDR3 protein is CAWSHGLAGERETQYF. DNA for the CDR3: TGTGCCTGGAGTCATGGGCTAGCGGGAGAAAGAGAGACCCAGTACTTC.

The rearrangement joins TRBV7-8 to TRBJ2-5, with D tentatively TRBD2 (5 bases). Germline V CDR1 and CDR2: SGHVS, FQNEAQ. The CDR3 contains 20 residues. The V and J ends lost 3 bases and 2 bases respectively, with 28 bases between them. The CDR3 loop reads CASSFGRVLIAMKKQETQYF. The CDR3 DNA reads TGTGCCAGCAGCTTCGGACGGGTACTGATAGCGATGAAGAAACAAGAGACCCAGTACTTC.

CDR3 amino acids: CASGLLAGGNNEQFF. The CDR3 nucleotides are TGCGCCAGCGGTCTTCTAGCGGGAGGAAACAATGAGCAGTTCTTC. The chain employs TRBV5-1 and TRBJ2-1; 11 nucleotides match TRBD2. Germline V CDR1 and CDR2: SGHRS, YFSETQ. V lost 7 bases and J lost 5; bases outside the gene matches: 8. The CDR3 consists of 15 residues. The full variable domain, completed using reference TRBV5-1 and TRBJ2-1, is KAGVTQTPRYLIKTRGQQVTLSCSPISGHRSVSWYQQTPGQGLQFLFEYFSETQRNKGNFPGRFSGRQFSNSRSEMNVSTLELGDSALYLCASGLLAGGNNEQFFGPGTRLTVL.

The chain has TRBV6-1 and TRBJ2-1; D is ambiguous. CDR3 length equals 14 residues. V was pared by 3 bases and J by 2 bases, with 8 bases between. The germline gives CDR1 MNHNS, CDR2 SASEGT. The CDR3 here is CASSEVTAYNEQFF. CDR3 DNA sequence: TGTGCCAGCAGTGAGGTGACTGCCTACAATGAGCAGTTCTTC.

The CDR3, as DNA: TGTGCCACCAGACCACCTGGGAGCGGGGAGACCCAGTACTTC. This codes for CATRPPGSGETQYF. The rearrangement uses TRBV24-1 and TRBJ2-5, with D possibly matching TRBD2 (6 bases). From germline, CDR1 is KGHDR and CDR2 SFDVKD. Trimming shortened V by 7 bases and J by 5 bases, and 16 bases separated the two germline ends. The CDR3 sequence is 14 residues long.

Details on this clone: One end of the junction is discordant with germline, which a read error may explain. The gene calls are TRBV4-2 and TRBJ2-2; the match to TRBD1 covers 11 bases. CDR1 is LGHNA and CDR2 is YNFKEQ in the germline V gene. The CDR3 is made up of 16 amino acids. This chain's CDR3 is CASCQDRGHSIGELFF. CDR3 bases: TGTGCCAGCTGCCAGGACAGGGGGCATAGTATCGGGGAGCTGTTTTTT.

The chain couples TRBV19 to TRBJ2-3; D is possibly TRBD1 (6 bases). Trimming pared 1 base from V and 1 base from J, leaving 9 bases between. There are 15 residues in the CDR3. Germline CDR1 LNHDA, CDR2 SQIVND (reference sequence). CDR3: CASSIVAGGTDTQYF. The CDR3, as DNA: TGTGCCAGTAGTATAGTGGCAGGGGGCACAGATACGCAGTATTTT.

V gene TRBV7-9 combines with J gene TRBJ2-2; D is unclear. V dropped 3 bases and J dropped 1 base, with 9 bases sitting between them. Per germline, CDR1 SEHNR and CDR2 FQNEAQ (reference sequence). The CDR3 is 15 amino acids. The CDR3, as DNA: TGTGCCAGCAGCTTCGTCCTAGGGAACACCGGGGAGCTGTTTTTT. Its protein product is CASSFVLGNTGELFF.

Regarding this clone: Its ends do not fully match the called genes, so a read error is possible. V and J are TRBV12-3 or TRBV12-4 and TRBJ2-3; TRBD1 is a possible D gene (5 bases). The CDR3 totals 13 residues. The CDR3 is CASTLQGTDTQYF. The CDR3 DNA follows: TGTGCCAGCACTTTACAGGGCACAGATACGCAGTATTTT.

J is TRBJ2-3 and V is TRBV9; D remains unclear. Trimming cost V 4 bases and J 0 bases, with 12 bases left between them. The CDR3 runs to 15 residues. Looked up from germline, CDR1 is SGDLS and CDR2 is YYNGEE. CDR3 nucleotides: TGTGCCAGCAGCTCTCCCCCAACTAGCACAGATACGCAGTATTTT. As protein: CASSSPPTSTDTQYF.

This chain connects TRBV5-5 to TRBJ1-4, with a weak D call TRBD1 (5 bases). There are 13 residues in the CDR3. From germline, CDR1 is SGHKS and CDR2 YYEKEE (reference sequence). With 6 bases removed from V and 8 bases from J, the gap between germline ends came to 14 bases. The CDR3 sequence is CASTRGREEKLFF. The CDR3, as DNA: TGTGCCAGCACCCGGGGGAGGGAGGAAAAACTGTTTTTT.

The genes are TRBV10-1 and TRBJ2-1, with TRBD1 matching over 11 bases. CDR3 length: 15 residues. Trimming cost V 4 bases and J 6 bases; bases outside gene matches: 5. Germline V gives CDR1 WNHNN, CDR2 SYGVQD (reference sequence). CDR3 in DNA: TGCGCCAGCAGTGCGATTGGGACAGGGGGCAATGAGCAGTTCTTC. Translation gives CASSAIGTGGNEQFF.

This chain links TRBV6-1 with TRBJ2-5, with D possibly matching TRBD1 (5 bases). Trimming took off 2 bases at V and 4 bases at J, with 8 bases between the two ends. CDR3 length: 13 amino acids. In germline, CDR1 is MNHNS, CDR2 SASEGT. CDR3 nucleotide sequence: TGTGCCAGCAGTGAACAGGGAAGAGAGACCCAGTACTTC. Translated, it gives CASSEQGRETQYF.

The chain recombines TRBV12-3 or TRBV12-4 with TRBJ1-6; maybe TRBD1 (6 bases). The CDR3 runs to 13 residues. Trimming left V 9 bases short and J 7 bases short, with 13 bases between. Written as DNA, the CDR3 is TGTGCCAGTAAAAGTACAGGGAATTCACCCCTCCACTTT. Protein product: CASKSTGNSPLHF.

The V gene is TRBV11-2, the J gene TRBJ2-2, with D maybe TRBD1 (6 bases). CDR3 length: 16 amino acids. From germline, CDR1 is SGHAT and CDR2 FQNNGV. V was trimmed by 5 bases and J by 0 bases, leaving 13 bases between them. The CDR3, as DNA: TGTGCCAGCAGCAAAAGCAGGGGAGCGAACACCGGGGAGCTGTTTTTT. Translation gives CASSKSRGANTGELFF.

The CDR3 bases are TGTGCCTGGCGGGACAGGGGTCGTACCTACGAGCAGTACTTC. Residues: CAWRDRGRTYEQYF. The chain links TRBV30 to TRBJ2-7; TRBD1 matches at 10 bases. Trimming removed 5 bases from V and 2 bases from J; junction bases left unmatched: 6. This CDR3 has 14 amino acids. CDR1 and CDR2 from the germline V gene are GTSNPN and SVGIG (reference sequence).

V is TRBV15 and J is TRBJ1-3; maybe TRBD1 (5 bases). Germline V gene lookup returns CDR1 LNHNV and CDR2 YYDKDF (reference sequence). V was cut by 2 bases and J by 4 bases, with 21 bases left in between. The CDR3 consists of 18 residues. This CDR3 reads CATSRTLRTDKRGNTIYF. As DNA, the CDR3 is TGTGCCACCAGCAGAACTCTTAGGACGGACAAGAGGGGAAACACCATATATTTT.